The text below deals with one TCR beta chain. The CDR3 has 16 residues. CDR1 MNHEY and CDR2 SVGAGI come from the germline V gene. Trimming removed 0 bases at V and 1 base at J, with 12 bases between. TCRdb keeps only in-frame clones here, not all; method: immunoSEQ multiplex PCR. The table shows about 460,000 clones, with 77% occurring only once. The source of the sample is a study of shared clonotypes between healthy human individuals. Study at large: The people who gave samples were a couple of women and three men aged 18 to 49.

V and J are TRBV6-5 and TRBJ1-1; a weak D match, TRBD1 (5 bases). Input material: PBMCs. This clonotype was obtained from a woman aged 40 to 50 in good health. Some clones in this sample may be carry-over from other donors' samples. CDR3 in amino acids: CASSYSTSGANTEAFF. The CDR3 nucleotides are TGTGCCAGCAGTTACTCTACAAGCGGGGCGAACACTGAAGCTTTCTTT.